This TCR beta chain was identified during a study of monozygotic twins with inflammatory bowel disease. Study findings and constraints: Clonotype overlap with others was lower in IBD patients than in healthy twins, a difference that was greatest with disease activity. Added variability in patient repertoires may stem from differing immunosuppressive treatments. Twins classed as concordant or discordant showed no difference in repertoire similarity, possibly from limited power.

Germline values: CDR1 SNHLY, CDR2 FYNNEI. CDR3 length: 15 residues. UMIs with a 6-nucleotide sample barcode were added by template switching. TCRdb reprocessed the 5' RACE reads and stores each CDR3 protein as one record, lacking DNA. This sample contains 350,000 to 550,000 distinct CDR3 sequences. With respect to this clonotype: What it binds is not known.

Material for sequencing was blood. The rearrangement links TRBV2 to TRBJ2-1; TCRdb's assignment of TRBD2 cannot be checked, as there is no DNA. This TCR was recovered from a human donor with ulcerative colitis or Crohn's disease, or a healthy co-twin of an affected twin (not recorded which). CDR3 residues: CASSEVAGGGNEQFF.